This T cell receptor (beta chain) stems from a study of T-cell memory formation after mild COVID-19. Study observations and caveats: Clones that contracted from day 15 to 85 had balanced CD4/CD8; later expanders were CD4+ biased. Pre-infection memory showed some responding clones, and this suggested that cross-reactive memory joined.

CDR3 length equals 13 residues. Germline assignment: CDR1 SGHAT and CDR2 FQDESV (reference sequence). Trimming took off 5 bases at V and 9 bases at J, with 14 bases between the two ends. With respect to this clonotype: Its antigen remains unknown.

TCRdb re-called the 5' RACE reads with MiXCR, one entry per CDR3 protein. The table lists roughly 250,000 distinct CDR3 sequences, 16% of them singletons. The sequence was collected from a man aged 18 to 35 who had mild COVID-19 (a few samples of this study predate the infection). Cell type and time point are not known. The sample taken for sequencing was PBMCs or a T cell subset sorted from them (not recorded which). This sequence joins TRBV11-1 and TRBJ2-1; D not resolved. The DNA of the CDR3 is TGTGCCAGCAGCCACGAAAGGTTGACTGAGCAGTTCTTC. Translated, it gives CASSHERLTEQFF. The variable domain in full, completed from reference TRBV11-1 and TRBJ2-1, reads EAEVAQSPRYKITEKSQAVAFWCDPISGHATLYWYRQILGQGPELLVQFQDESVVDDSQLPKDRFSAERLKGVDSTLKIQPAELGDSAMYLCASSHERLTEQFFGPGTRLTVL.